A single sample gave rise to the 30 T cell receptor beta chains below, sequenced in a study of T cell responses to AZD1222 COVID-19 vaccine. Only in-frame clones appear in the TCRdb table, and some are missing; sequencing was by immunoSEQ multiplex PCR. Of 160,000 or so clones detected, 85% to 90% appear once; the ten largest clones hold approximately 1.6%. Source: peripheral blood, taken on day 0 of AZD1222 vaccination. The source of these receptors is an adult in good health.

The J gene is TRBJ2-2, the V gene TRBV29-1; D unclear. The length of the CDR3 is 13 residues. The V end was cut by 4 bases, the J end by 4 bases, with 10 bases between. CDR1 SQVTM and CDR2 ANQGSEA come from the germline V gene. The CDR3 loop is CSVGQLATGELFF. The CDR3 DNA reads as TGCAGCGTTGGGCAGCTGGCCACCGGGGAGCTGTTTTTT.

The sample holds one count of this clone. The chain recombines TRBV18 with TRBJ1-1; D is unresolved. Germline lookup yields CDR1 KGHSH and CDR2 LQKENI. Trimming shortened V by 8 bases and J by 1 base, and 11 bases separated the two germline ends. The CDR3 spans 13 residues. The CDR3 loop is CASADGRNTEAFF. CDR3 DNA: TGTGCCAGCGCCGACGGCCGGAACACTGAAGCTTTCTTT.

The rearrangement joins TRBV11-2 to TRBJ2-6; a weak D match, TRBD2 (6 bases). The ends were cut back, 3 bases at V and 1 base at J, with 19 bases in the middle. Germline V gene data show CDR1 as SGHAT and CDR2 as FQNNGV. This CDR3 region has 19 residues. Here the CDR3 reads CASSFLGGSSSSGANVLTF. The CDR3 region has the DNA TGTGCCAGCAGCTTCCTCGGGGGAAGCTCCTCATCTGGGGCCAACGTCCTGACTTTC.

V is TRBV25-1 and J is TRBJ2-4; 7 bases align to TRBD1. Germline trimming cut 3 bases from V and 0 bases from J; bases unmatched to any gene: 5. Germline V gene lookup returns CDR1 MGHDK and CDR2 SYGVNS. The CDR3 covers 16 residues. The CDR3 DNA is TGTGCCAGCAGTGAGGGACAGTTTGGAGCCAAAAACATTCAGTACTTC. Its translation: CASSEGQFGAKNIQYF.

The V gene is TRBV30, the J gene TRBJ2-7; D assignment may be TRBD1 or TRBD2 (6 bases each). The CDR3 consists of 15 residues. From germline, CDR1 is GTSNPN and CDR2 SVGIG (reference sequence). Trimming removed 1 base at V and 0 bases at J, with 13 bases between. The CDR3 region is CAWSAGGLSSYEQYV. The DNA for the CDR3 is TGTGCCTGGAGTGCCGGGGGCCTTAGCTCCTACGAGCAGTACGTC.

V and J are TRBV5-1 and TRBJ1-1, with 7 bases identical to TRBD1. CDR3 length: 14 residues. The V segment lost 9 bases and the J segment 1 base; nucleotides outside the gene matches: 9. CDR1 is SGHRS, CDR2 YFSETQ, per germline. The CDR3 DNA reads TGCGCCACCCAGGGGGGACCCGGGAACACTGAAGCTTTCTTT. Translation: CATQGGPGNTEAFF.

The genes are TRBV9 and TRBJ1-1, with a tentative D call TRBD1 (6 bases). This CDR3 is 15 amino acids long. V dropped 0 bases and J dropped 3 bases, with 12 bases sitting between them. CDR1 and CDR2 from the germline V gene are SGDLS and YYNGEE. The DNA of the CDR3 is TGTGCCAGCAGCGTAGACCCCAGGGGAGACACTGAAGCTTTCTTT. It yields the protein CASSVDPRGDTEAFF.

The V call is TRBV30, the J call TRBJ1-2, with a possible D match to TRBD1 (6 bases). CDR1 GTSNPN and CDR2 SVGIG come from the germline V gene (reference sequence). The V end was cut by 0 bases, the J end by 2 bases, with 13 bases between. The CDR3 totals 15 residues. CDR3 nucleotides: TGTGCCTGGAGTGTACTGGGGGGGCGGAACTATGGCTACACCTTC. It is translated as CAWSVLGGRNYGYTF.

The chain couples TRBV2 to TRBJ2-1; tentative D call: TRBD2 (6 bases). Germline assignment: CDR1 SNHLY and CDR2 FYNNEI. The length of the CDR3 is 13 residues. Trimming pared 3 bases from V and 10 bases from J, leaving 13 bases between. The CDR3: CASSEARLGEQFF. CDR3 bases: TGTGCCAGCAGTGAGGCTAGACTAGGCGAGCAGTTCTTC. The full variable domain, its missing parts supplied by reference TRBV2 and TRBJ2-1, is EPEVTQTPSHQVTQMGQEVILRCVPISNHLYFYWYRQILGQKVEFLVSFYNNEISEKSEIFDDQFSVERPDGSNFTLKIRSTKLEDSAMYFCASSEARLGEQFFGPGTRLTVL.

The chain joins TRBV5-1 to TRBJ1-1; D gene uncertain. This CDR3 comprises 15 residues. Trimming removed 5 bases at V and 5 bases at J, with 19 bases between. Germline loops: CDR1 SGHRS, CDR2 YFSETQ. CDR3 amino acids: CASSKDEGSGTEAFF. The CDR3 DNA is TGCGCCAGCAGTAAAGATGAAGGGAGTGGGACTGAAGCTTTCTTT.

This sequence joins TRBV7-2 and TRBJ1-2; no clear D gene. Germline CDR1 and CDR2: SGHTA and FQGNSA. The CDR3 extends over 13 amino acids. The ends were cut back, 5 bases at V and 2 bases at J, with 9 bases in the middle. The CDR3: CASSADGNYGYTF. In nucleotides, the CDR3 is TGTGCCAGCAGCGCGGACGGAAACTATGGCTACACCTTC.

This clone was seen a single time. This rearrangement joins TRBV28 to TRBJ1-2, with TRBD1 matching 7 bases. Looked up from germline, CDR1 is MDHEN and CDR2 is SYDVKM. V lost 5 bases to trimming and J lost 8 bases; unmatched junction nucleotides: 5. The CDR3 consists of 12 residues. CDR3 bases: TGTGCCAGCAGTCCGGGACAGTACGGCTACACCTTC. This gives the protein CASSPGQYGYTF.

The chain joins TRBV7-8 to TRBJ2-7; D possibly corresponds to TRBD2 (5 bases). This CDR3 has 14 residues. Trimming cost V 4 bases and J 2 bases, with 12 bases left between them. Germline V gives CDR1 SGHVS, CDR2 FQNEAQ. This CDR3 reads CASSSGGGPYEQYF. CDR3 nucleotides: TGTGCCAGCAGCTCAGGAGGAGGTCCCTACGAGCAGTACTTC. Full variable domain (rest looked up from reference TRBV7-8 and TRBJ2-7): GAGVSQSPRYKVAKRGQDVALRCDPISGHVSLFWYQQALGQGPEFLTYFQNEAQLDKSGLPSDRFFAERPEGSVSTLKIQRTQQEDSAVYLCASSSGGGPYEQYFGPGTRLTVT.

J is TRBJ1-5 and V is TRBV2; D not resolved. The V end lost 3 bases, the J end lost 6 bases, and 12 bases lay between the germline ends. The germline V gene has CDR1 SNHLY and CDR2 FYNNEI. CDR3 length: 14 residues. The CDR3 protein is CASSEQAVSQPQHF. The CDR3 nucleotides are TGTGCCAGCAGTGAGCAGGCAGTCTCTCAGCCCCAGCATTTT.

This chain uses TRBV4-2 with TRBJ1-4; perhaps TRBD1 as D (6 bases). Trimming stripped 1 base from V and 8 bases from J, with 8 bases between. This CDR3 region has 13 residues. Germline CDR1 reads LGHNA; CDR2 reads YNFKEQ. In DNA, the CDR3 is TGTGCCAGCAGCCAAGGGGGGCGGGAAAAACTGTTTTTT. This codes for CASSQGGREKLFF.

This chain joins TRBV2 and TRBJ1-2; 8 bases map to TRBD1. V shed 6 bases and J 7 bases; nucleotides not matched to a gene: 13. The CDR3 extends over 15 amino acids. Germline values: CDR1 SNHLY, CDR2 FYNNEI. CDR3 in amino acids: CASSPVTGGQGGYTF. In DNA, the CDR3 is TGTGCCAGCAGCCCCGTCACAGGGGGTCAGGGTGGCTACACCTTC.

This chain uses TRBV11-1 with TRBJ2-7; D gene uncertain. The CDR3 contains 12 residues. With 4 bases removed from V and 7 bases from J, the gap between germline ends came to 11 bases. Germline V gene data show CDR1 as SGHAT and CDR2 as FQDESV (reference sequence). The CDR3: CASSSGRQEQYF. The CDR3, as DNA: TGTGCCAGCAGCTCCGGACGGCAAGAGCAGTACTTC.

The rearrangement links TRBV19 to TRBJ2-2; 12 bases are shared with TRBD2. CDR1 is LNHDA and CDR2 is SQIVND in the germline V gene (reference sequence). Unmatched junction bases numbered 6, after V lost 4 bases and J lost 6 bases. The CDR3 totals 16 residues. CDR3 sequence reads: CASSTLTSGSSGELFF. CDR3 DNA sequence: TGTGCCAGTAGTACCTTGACTAGCGGGAGTTCCGGGGAGCTGTTTTTT.

The chain has TRBV7-6 and TRBJ2-3; D unclear. V lost 2 bases and J 5 bases, leaving 8 bases between the germline ends. Germline V lookup: CDR1 SGHVS, CDR2 FNYEAQ. CDR3 length: 13 residues. CDR3 bases: TGTGCCAGCAGCTTAACGGACGGAGATACGCAGTATTTT. Residues: CASSLTDGDTQYF.

The chain recombines TRBV7-9 with TRBJ1-4, with D hard to call. The CDR3 has 15 amino acids. The V and J ends lost 3 bases and 0 bases respectively, with 8 bases between them. CDR1 SEHNR and CDR2 FQNEAQ come from the germline V gene (reference sequence). In DNA, the CDR3 is TGTGCCAGCAGCTTCTCAGGAACAACTAATGAAAAACTGTTTTTT. Translated, it gives CASSFSGTTNEKLFF.

The chain links TRBV11-2 to TRBJ1-2, with 7 bases matching TRBD1. This CDR3 region has 14 residues. Germline lookup yields CDR1 SGHAT and CDR2 FQNNGV. J lost 7 bases, V lost 4 bases, and 9 bases had no gene match. The CDR3 DNA reads TGTGCCAGCAGCTCGTCGACAGGGTTGGGTGGCTACACCTTC. This sequence encodes CASSSSTGLGGYTF.

The rearrangement uses TRBV30 and TRBJ1-6, with 9 positions matching TRBD1. The CDR3 loop spans 15 amino acids. Germline values: CDR1 GTSNPN, CDR2 SVGIG (reference sequence). V gave up 2 bases and J gave up 7 bases; unmatched junction bases: 6. The CDR3 sequence: CAWSPQTGGNSPLHF. CDR3 DNA: TGTGCCTGGAGTCCACAGACAGGGGGAAATTCACCCCTCCACTTT.

J is TRBJ2-5 and V is TRBV5-1; D might be TRBD1 (5 bases). The CDR3 covers 15 residues. Trimming shortened V by 4 bases and J by 1 base, and 14 bases separated the two germline ends. Germline values: CDR1 SGHRS, CDR2 YFSETQ. CDR3 amino acids: CASSRWGGGQETQYF. Here the CDR3 DNA reads TGCGCCAGCAGCCGCTGGGGCGGCGGCCAAGAGACCCAGTACTTC.

J is TRBJ1-2 and V is TRBV19, with a tentative D call TRBD1 (6 bases). The CDR3 spans 13 residues. Trimming took 4 bases from V and 2 from J, leaving 8 bases between them. Germline-derived CDR1 and CDR2 are LNHDA and SQIVND (reference sequence). The CDR3 spells CASSTTGNYGYTF. The CDR3 DNA follows: TGTGCCAGTAGTACTACAGGGAACTATGGCTACACCTTC.

This chain uses TRBV27 with TRBJ1-3; D is unresolved. This CDR3 spans 14 amino acids. The V end was cut by 7 bases, the J end by 0 bases, with 10 bases between. CDR1 and CDR2 from the germline V gene are MNHEY and SMNVEV (reference sequence). In DNA, the CDR3 is TGTGCCAGCAAGCCTCTTGACTCTGGAAACACCATATATTTT. This sequence encodes CASKPLDSGNTIYF.

This clone was seen a handful of times. The chain couples TRBV2 to TRBJ2-7; the D gene is possibly TRBD1 (6 bases). Trimming stripped 7 bases from V and 4 bases from J, with 11 bases between. CDR3 length equals 12 residues. The germline V gene has CDR1 SNHLY and CDR2 FYNNEI. CDR3 loop: CASITGRYEQYF. CDR3 in DNA: TGTGCCAGCATAACAGGGCGGTACGAGCAGTACTTC. Full variable domain (missing parts from reference TRBV2 and TRBJ2-7): EPEVTQTPSHQVTQMGQEVILRCVPISNHLYFYWYRQILGQKVEFLVSFYNNEISEKSEIFDDQFSVERPDGSNFTLKIRSTKLEDSAMYFCASITGRYEQYFGPGTRLTVT.

This clone was counted a few times. The chain links TRBV7-8 to TRBJ1-6, with D perhaps TRBD1 (5 bases). The germline V gene has CDR1 SGHVS and CDR2 FQNEAQ. The CDR3 spans 17 residues. Trimming removed 2 bases from V and 1 base from J, with 12 bases in between. The CDR3 region is CASSLLLRQSYNSPLHF. The DNA of the CDR3 is TGTGCCAGCAGCTTATTGCTTCGACAGTCCTATAATTCACCCCTCCACTTT.

V and J are TRBV11-2 and TRBJ2-3; tentatively, D is TRBD2 (6 bases). Trimming removed 1 base from V and 3 bases from J, with 14 bases in between. CDR1 and CDR2 (germline): SGHAT, FQNNGV. The CDR3 sequence is 16 residues long. CDR3 amino acids: CASSLGLRGITDTQYF. For the CDR3, the DNA is TGTGCCAGCAGCTTAGGCCTTCGGGGGATAACAGATACGCAGTATTTT.

The chain carries TRBV6-1 and TRBJ1-4; no clear D. V lost 3 bases to trimming and J lost 1 base, with 9 bases between them. The CDR3 is 15 amino acids. The germline CDR1 and CDR2 sequences are MNHNS and SASEGT. This CDR3 is CASSDAGGTNEKLFF. CDR3 DNA: TGTGCCAGCAGTGACGCCGGTGGAACTAATGAAAAACTGTTTTTT.

V gene TRBV10-1 combines with J gene TRBJ2-1; 7 bases match TRBD1. Per the germline V gene, CDR1 is WNHNN and CDR2 is SYGVQD (reference sequence). Trimming cost V 2 bases and J 0 bases; bases outside gene matches: 4. The CDR3 has 16 residues. The DNA for the CDR3 is TGCGCCAGCAGTGAGACGGACAGGTGCTCCTACAATGAGCAGTTCTTC. Translated, it gives CASSETDRCSYNEQFF.